This TCR beta chain was retrieved from a study of blood T cell repertoires in COVID-19. Clones were read by immunoSEQ multiplex PCR, and TCRdb kept only the in-frame ones, dropping some. Seen here are 250,000 to 350,000 clones, 87% observed once, and the top ten hold 2% to 2.5%. V was trimmed by 0 bases and J by 10 bases, leaving 13 bases between them. The V gene's germline CDR1 is MNHEY and CDR2 SVGEGT. The CDR3 runs to 14 residues. The sequencing sample was made of peripheral blood. The receptor's source is a woman aged 50 to 60 who had recovered from COVID-19. V and J are TRBV6-2 or TRBV6-3 and TRBJ1-5; D is unclear. For the CDR3, the DNA is TGTGCCAGCAGTTACTCGACGGCAGCGCAACCCCAGCATTTT. Its translation: CASSYSTAAQPQHF.